These 16 T cell receptor beta chains were all obtained from the same sample, sequenced in a study of T cells expressing NK-cell markers. TCRdb reprocessed the 5' RACE reads; each CDR3 protein has one entry and no DNA is given. The sample table includes 500,000 to 600,000 distinct CDR3 sequences. The sequenced material came from blood T cells: a sorted CD56 or NKG2C T cell subset, CD4+ or CD8+ T cells, or bulk PBMC T cells (not recorded which). These receptors were obtained from a man in his late teens or twenties in good health.

The chain couples TRBV15 to TRBJ2-7; the TCRdb D gene call, TRBD1, has no DNA to confirm it. The CDR3 loop spans 15 amino acids. Germline V gene lookup returns CDR1 LNHNV and CDR2 YYDKDF (reference sequence). This chain's CDR3 is CATSGRRNLSYEQYF. The variable domain in full, completed from reference TRBV15 and TRBJ2-7, reads DAMVIQNPRYQVTQFGKPVTLSCSQTLNHNVMYWYQQKSSQAPKLLFHYYDKDFNNEADTPDNFQSRRPNTSFCFLDIRSPGLGDTAMYLCATSGRRNLSYEQYFGPGTRLTVT.

The rearrangement links TRBV20-1 to TRBJ2-5. The CDR3 runs 17 residues. Germline CDR1 DFQATT, CDR2 SNEGSKA (reference sequence). The chain's CDR3 is CSARDSGYDSGGETQYF.

The chain links TRBV12-3 or TRBV12-4 to TRBJ1-5; checking the TCRdb D call of TRBD1 is not possible without DNA. This CDR3 comprises 18 residues. The CDR3 here is CASRGIGTGFYSNQPQHF.

This rearrangement joins TRBV7-7 to TRBJ2-2; checking the TCRdb D call of TRBD2 is not possible without DNA. The germline gives CDR1 SSHAT, CDR2 FNYEAQ (reference sequence). The CDR3 has 14 amino acids. CDR3: CASSFGGPTGELFF.

The chain is built from TRBV7-9 and TRBJ2-5. From germline, CDR1 is SEHNR and CDR2 FQNEAQ (reference sequence). The length of the CDR3 is 15 residues. This CDR3 is CASSLKAGDQETQYF.

CDR3 residues: CASSPGQGIRYGYTF. The chain carries TRBV6-2 or TRBV6-3 and TRBJ1-2; checking the TCRdb D call of TRBD1 is not possible without DNA. The CDR3 runs 15 residues. The germline V gene encodes CDR1 MNHEY and CDR2 SVGEGT.

The rearrangement joins TRBV4-1 to TRBJ1-3. The germline gives CDR1 MGHRA, CDR2 YSYEKL. CDR3 length: 18 amino acids. The CDR3 protein is CASSQGSVQPNPRWTIYF.

The rearrangement links TRBV28 to TRBJ2-7; with no DNA, the TCRdb D assignment of TRBD1 cannot be verified. The germline gives CDR1 MDHEN, CDR2 SYDVKM. This CDR3 is built from 15 residues. CDR3 residues: CASRSTGTGEYEQYF. Combining the CDR3 with reference TRBV28 and TRBJ2-7 gives the whole variable domain DVKVTQSSRYLVKRTGEKVFLECVQDMDHENMFWYRQDPGLGLRLIYFSYDVKMKEKGDIPEGYSVSREKKERFSLILESASTNQTSMYLCASRSTGTGEYEQYFGPGTRLTVT.

V usage is TRBV18 and J usage is TRBJ2-7; TCRdb picks TRBD1, but there is no DNA to check that call. The CDR3 is 15 residues long. Germline V CDR1 and CDR2: KGHSH, LQKENI. This CDR3 reads CASSRGTGRNYEQYF.

This chain connects TRBV12-3 or TRBV12-4 to TRBJ1-6. This CDR3 spans 15 amino acids. CDR3 sequence reads: CASSLDSRIGSPLHF.

V usage is TRBV4-3 and J usage is TRBJ2-3; TCRdb calls TRBD1, which cannot be checked without DNA. The CDR3 has 18 amino acids. CDR1 and CDR2 from the germline V gene are LGHNA and YSLEER. CDR3 region: CASSQDPAQGAVADTQYF.

The chain couples TRBV2 to TRBJ2-3; TCRdb names TRBD1, which stays unverified in the absence of DNA. The germline V gene has CDR1 SNHLY and CDR2 FYNNEI. The CDR3 covers 13 residues. The CDR3 sequence: CATRTASTDTQYF.

The chain recombines TRBV21-1 with TRBJ2-3. TRBV21-1 is designated a pseudogene. CDR3 size: 13 residues. CDR3 sequence reads: CASSKGSTDTQYF.

The chain uses TRBV28 and TRBJ2-3; TCRdb's D call of TRBD2 is untestable without DNA. Germline-derived CDR1 and CDR2 are MDHEN and SYDVKM. This CDR3 is built from 17 residues. The CDR3 loop reads CASSLSRPSGYTDTQYF.

The chain recombines TRBV5-6 with TRBJ1-2; TCRdb's assignment of TRBD1 cannot be checked, as there is no DNA. This CDR3 spans 14 amino acids. The V gene's germline CDR1 is SGHDT and CDR2 YYEEEE. CDR3 region: CASSFLSGGLGYTF.

The rearrangement uses TRBV9 and TRBJ2-1; the D call from TCRdb, TRBD2, cannot be confirmed without DNA. CDR3 length: 13 residues. CDR1 SGDLS and CDR2 YYNGEE come from the germline V gene. The CDR3 sequence: CASSVATAGEQFF.